A selection of T cell receptor beta chains follows, all from one sample in a study of blood T cell repertoires in COVID-19. Assay: immunoSEQ multiplex PCR; the TCRdb copy retains only in-frame clones and omits some. Here the sample spans about 130,000 clones, about four fifths being singletons. Sequencing was performed on peripheral blood. Receptors originate from a woman in her 30s who had recovered from COVID-19. The CDR3 runs from the conserved cysteine through the conserved F or W. A D gene is named only where the DNA matches it firmly. Size is omitted from some rows. Given values are once, few, many or a class for expanded clones.

TRBV5-1	.	TRBJ1-4	.	CASSPERNEKLFF	TGCGCCAGCAGCCCAGAAAGAAATGAAAAACTGTTTTTT
TRBV2	.	TRBJ2-3	TRBD2	CASRFGLAGDATDTQYF	TGTGCCAGCAGATTTGGACTAGCGGGAGATGCCACAGATACGCAGTATTTT
TRBV12-5	.	TRBJ2-1	TRBD2	CASGLVRGYSAGVNNEQFF	TGTGCTAGTGGTTTGGTACGGGGTTACTCAGCGGGAGTTAATAATGAGCAGTTCTTC
TRBV5-1	once	TRBJ2-3	.	CASSGGQIRTSTDTQYF	TGCGCCAGCAGCGGAGGACAGATTAGAACTAGCACAGATACGCAGTATTTT
TRBV14	.	TRBJ1-2	TRBD1	CASSQETGGASTF	TGTGCCAGCAGCCAAGAGACAGGGGGCGCATCCACCTTC
TRBV14	.	TRBJ1-5	.	CASSQDLGGPQHF	TGTGCCAGCAGCCAAGATTTAGGGGGGCCCCAGCATTTT
TRBV5-4	few	TRBJ2-1	.	CASSLASSDEQFF	TGTGCCAGCAGCTTGGCCTCCAGTGATGAGCAGTTCTTC
TRBV3-1/TRBV3-2	.	TRBJ1-2	.	CASSPYWGEGYTF	TGTGCCAGCAGCCCCTATTGGGGAGAGGGCTACACCTTC
TRBV4-2	.	TRBJ1-6	.	CASSIRQDYNSPLHF	TGTGCCAGCAGCATCCGACAGGATTATAATTCACCCCTCCACTTT
TRBV12-5	.	TRBJ2-7	.	CASGPRTLLDEQYF	TGTGCTAGTGGTCCCCGGACTCTATTGGACGAGCAGTACTTC
TRBV11-2	once	TRBJ1-2	.	CASSEVGVGYGYTF	TGTGCCAGCAGCGAAGTAGGGGTGGGTTATGGCTACACCTTC
TRBV5-1	.	TRBJ1-3	.	CASSGGSSGNTIYF	TGCGCCAGCAGCGGTGGGAGCTCTGGAAACACCATATATTTT
TRBV6-5	once	TRBJ1-2	.	CASSYSRDHYGYTF	TGTGCCAGCAGTTACTCACGGGATCACTATGGCTACACCTTC
TRBV20-1	.	TRBJ2-5	.	CSARERETQYF	TGCAGTGCCAGAGAGAGGGAGACCCAGTACTTC
TRBV3-1/TRBV3-2	.	TRBJ1-2	.	CASSQGPTGTGSGYTF	TGTGCCAGCAGCCAAGGTCCCACCGGGACTGGGAGTGGCTACACCTTC
TRBV29-1	once	TRBJ1-5	.	CSVASGSSNQPQHF	TGCAGCGTTGCTTCAGGATCTAGCAATCAGCCCCAGCATTTT
TRBV27	.	TRBJ1-2	.	CASSRVGASYGYTF	TGTGCCAGCAGCCGAGTTGGGGCTTCCTATGGCTACACCTTC
TRBV4-2	.	TRBJ2-1	TRBD2	CASSQDPGTTVEGQFF	TGTGCCAGCAGCCAAGATCCCGGGACTACTGTGGAAGGGCAGTTCTTC
TRBV27	.	TRBJ1-1	.	CASRGHGNTEAFF	TGTGCCAGCAGGGGGCATGGGAACACTGAAGCTTTCTTT
TRBV9	once	TRBJ2-1	TRBD2	CASTTPGGDNEQFF	TGTGCCAGCACCACCCCGGGGGGGGACAATGAGCAGTTCTTC